One and the same sample provided the 20 T cell receptor beta chains below, sequenced in a study of shared clonotypes between healthy human individuals. Sequenced by immunoSEQ multiplex PCR; TCRdb stores in-frame clones only, minus some. Among some 490,000 clones, roughly 80% were seen once, and the ten largest hold approximately 12%. The specimen sequenced was PBMCs. The receptor source for this set is a middle-aged woman in good health. Some clones in this sample may be carry-over from other donors' samples.

Worth noting for this clone: Since a far larger clone is one base different, this is likely a read error. CDR3 nucleotides: TGTTCCAGCAGTTTTGGAGGGGCCTACAATGAGCAGTTCTTC. Its translation: CSSSFGGAYNEQFF. J is TRBJ2-1 and V is TRBV27; D may be TRBD2 (6 bases). Per germline, CDR1 MNHEY and CDR2 SMNVEV (reference sequence). The CDR3 totals 14 residues.

This chain links TRBV11-2 with TRBJ2-1; perhaps D is TRBD1 or TRBD2 (7 bases each). Trimming removed 3 bases from V and 10 bases from J, with 19 bases in between. Germline-derived CDR1 and CDR2 are SGHAT and FQNNGV. The CDR3 is 15 amino acids. The CDR3 region is CASSFSSGARGEQFF. CDR3 sequence (DNA): TGTGCCAGCAGCTTTTCCAGCGGGGCCAGGGGGGAGCAGTTCTTC.

Regarding this clone: A far larger clone lies a single base away; this is likely a read error. The chain is built from TRBV6-1 and TRBJ2-1; TRBD2 agrees at 13 bases. V shed 4 bases and J 8 bases; nucleotides not matched to a gene: 5. The CDR3 runs 15 residues. CDR1 MNHNS and CDR2 SASEGT come from the germline V gene. Here the CDR3 DNA reads TGTGCCAGCAGTGCTAGACTAGCGGGAGGCTATGAGCAGTTCTTC. Its translation: CASSARLAGGYEQFF.

The chain uses TRBV28 and TRBJ2-7; 7 nucleotides match TRBD1. The CDR3 loop spans 14 amino acids. The germline CDR1 and CDR2 sequences are MDHEN and SYDVKM. The trim removed 3 bases at V and 5 bases at J, leaving 7 bases unmatched. CDR3 residues: CASSFSRGLDEQYF. As DNA, the CDR3 is TGTGCCAGCAGTTTTTCTAGGGGGCTCGACGAGCAGTACTTC.

V usage is TRBV2 and J usage is TRBJ2-5, with D unclear. The V end lost 4 bases, the J end lost 5 bases, and 8 bases lay between the germline ends. The CDR3 spans 12 residues. Germline V CDR1 and CDR2: SNHLY, FYNNEI. CDR3 region: CASSAQGETQYF. Here the CDR3 DNA reads TGTGCCAGCAGTGCCCAAGGGGAGACCCAGTACTTC.

The genes are TRBV20-1 and TRBJ2-5, with D uncertain. The CDR3 runs 11 residues. Germline loops: CDR1 DFQATT, CDR2 SNEGSKA (reference sequence). V dropped 6 bases and J dropped 4 bases, with 9 bases sitting between them. The CDR3 sequence: CSANSRETQYF. In DNA form, the CDR3 reads TGCAGTGCCAATTCTAGAGAGACCCAGTACTTC.

This clone occurred a few times. Other DNA sequences in this sample translate to the same CDR3. J is TRBJ1-5 and V is TRBV7-2; unclear D gene. The CDR3 totals 13 residues. Per germline, CDR1 SGHTA and CDR2 FQGNSA. V was cut by 5 bases and J by 1 base, with 6 bases left in between. The CDR3 DNA follows: TGTGCCAGCAGCCCGGACAGCAATCAGCCCCAGCATTTT. Protein sequence: CASSPDSNQPQHF.

Points on this clone: This likely came from a read error, as a far larger clone is one base away. The CDR3, as DNA: TGTGCCAGTAGTCCTCTGGGAGACGGTGAAGCTTTCTTT. Amino acids: CASSPLGDGEAFF. J is TRBJ1-1 and V is TRBV19; D not certain. The V gene lost 5 bases and the J gene lost 7 bases, with 14 bases spanning the gap. Germline CDR1 is LNHDA and CDR2 is SQIVND (reference sequence). This CDR3 contains 13 residues.

The chain joins TRBV2 to TRBJ2-1, with D hard to call. With 4 bases removed from V and 1 base from J, the gap between germline ends came to 8 bases. This CDR3 comprises 14 residues. Germline V CDR1 and CDR2: SNHLY, FYNNEI. The CDR3 here is CASSVSRSYNEQFF. The CDR3 DNA is TGTGCCAGCAGTGTTAGCAGGTCCTACAATGAGCAGTTCTTC.

For this clone: This sequence is one base from a far larger clone and is likely a read error. The chain joins TRBV29-1 to TRBJ2-5; D is possibly TRBD1 (6 bases). CDR3 length equals 14 residues. CDR1 and CDR2 (germline): SQVTM, ANQGSEA. The CDR3 is CSVEEGTIQEAQYF. The CDR3 region has the DNA TGCAGCGTTGAAGAAGGGACAATCCAAGAGGCCCAGTACTTC.

The chain is built from TRBV10-3 and TRBJ2-7; 7 bases match TRBD2. The CDR3 is 11 amino acids. The ends lost 8 bases at V and 5 bases at J; junction bases unmatched: 3. Germline V gene lookup returns CDR1 ENHRY and CDR2 SYGVKD. The CDR3 region is CAIQTSDEQYF. As DNA, the CDR3 is TGTGCCATCCAAACTAGCGACGAGCAGTACTTC.

With regard to this clone: A far more abundant clone sits one base away, making this likely a read error. A read error is likely, as this CDR3 ends without the conserved phenylalanine or tryptophan. This sample includes further DNA sequences coding for the same CDR3. This rearrangement joins TRBV4-1 to TRBJ2-7; 10 nucleotides agree with TRBD2. V dropped 3 bases and J dropped 3; count of bases not matched to a gene: 5. Germline V lookup: CDR1 MGHRA, CDR2 YSYEKL. CDR3 size: 15 residues. The CDR3 here is CASSQEAGGDYEQYL. In nucleotides, the CDR3 is TGCGCCAGCAGCCAGGAAGCGGGAGGGGACTACGAGCAGTACCTC.

The table lists this clone with many counts. This sample also contains other DNA sequences that code for the same CDR3. The chain employs TRBV18 and TRBJ2-3, with 10 positions matching TRBD2. Looked up from germline, CDR1 is KGHSH and CDR2 is LQKENI. Trimming cost V 6 bases and J 0 bases; bases outside gene matches: 6. The CDR3 is made up of 16 amino acids. DNA of the CDR3: TGTGCCAGCTCGCCAACACTAGCGGGAAGCACAGATACGCAGTATTTT. Residues: CASSPTLAGSTDTQYF.

V is TRBV2 and J is TRBJ2-5; 14 bases align to TRBD2. In germline, CDR1 is SNHLY, CDR2 FYNNEI. The CDR3 contains 17 residues. Trimming took 6 bases from V and 5 from J; bases not matched to a gene: 11. CDR3 sequence (DNA): TGTGCCAGCAGATTACCCCAAGGACTAGCGGGAGGTGAGACCCAGTACTTC. Its translation is CASRLPQGLAGGETQYF.

For this clone: With only one base between it and a far larger clone, this is likely a read error. The V call is TRBV4-2, the J call TRBJ2-7; D is ambiguous. The CDR3 has 12 amino acids. In germline, CDR1 is LGHNA, CDR2 YNFKEQ. CDR3 in amino acids: CASSQGGYEHYF. The CDR3 DNA reads TGTGCCAGCAGCCAGGGCGGTTACGAGCATTACTTC.

About this clone: The sample contains more than one DNA sequence encoding this CDR3. This rearrangement joins TRBV5-1 to TRBJ1-5; no firm D call. Germline V CDR1 and CDR2: SGHRS, YFSETQ. The CDR3 is 13 amino acids. V gave up 0 bases and J gave up 4 bases, with 5 bases separating them. CDR3 amino acids: CASSLGQNQPQHF. CDR3 sequence (DNA): TGCGCCAGCAGCTTGGGGCAGAATCAGCCCCAGCATTTT.

The gene calls are TRBV5-4 and TRBJ2-7; tentatively, D is TRBD2 (6 bases). Per the germline V gene, CDR1 is SGHNT and CDR2 is YYREEE (reference sequence). The CDR3 loop spans 14 amino acids. With 6 bases removed from V and 0 bases from J, the gap between germline ends came to 13 bases. Here the CDR3 reads CASMPRLDSYEQYF. For the CDR3, the DNA is TGTGCCAGCATGCCCAGACTAGACTCCTACGAGCAGTACTTC.

The count of this clone is one. This chain uses TRBV30 with TRBJ1-5; D might be TRBD1 (5 bases). This CDR3 is 13 amino acids long. Germline CDR1 reads GTSNPN; CDR2 reads SVGIG (reference sequence). Trimming cost V 5 bases and J 7 bases, with 15 bases left between them. The CDR3 DNA reads as TGTGCCTGGGGGTGGGGACCTCGGCAGCCCCAGCATTTT. This encodes CAWGWGPRQPQHF.

The genes are TRBV7-2 and TRBJ2-1; D may be TRBD2 (5 bases). Deletions cut 1 base from V and 5 bases from J, with 9 bases between. Germline CDR1 and CDR2: SGHTA and FQGNSA. The CDR3 sequence is 14 residues long. CDR3 in DNA: TGTGCCAGCAGCTTAGGGGGAGCCAACAATGAGCAGTTCTTC. Translating gives CASSLGGANNEQFF.

This clone was detected only once. A far more abundant clone sits one base away, making this likely a read error. This chain joins TRBV25-1 and TRBJ2-7; D remains unclear. With 3 bases removed from V and 4 bases from J, the gap between germline ends came to 13 bases. This CDR3 has 14 residues. CDR1 MGHDK and CDR2 SYGVNS come from the germline V gene. DNA for the CDR3: TGTGCCAGCAGTGACTCCGCAGTGGGGTACGAGCAGTACTTC. It encodes CASSDSAVGYEQYF.